This record covers a single T cell receptor beta chain. What it binds is not known. Researchers divided each subset's genomic DNA evenly across several immunoSEQ plates. Sequenced by immunoSEQ multiplex PCR; TCRdb stores in-frame clones only, minus some. The sample consists of around 2.1 million clones, just over 90% of them appearing once. As defined, naive CD8 cells were CD45RO-negative and positively selected for CCR7, with terminally differentiated effector memory CD45RA+ cells excluded. This entry belongs to a study of shared clonotypes between healthy human individuals. Study-wide results and caveats: Between a few donors, naive CD4 clonotypes were shared at a level of about 5%.

The V and J ends lost 4 bases and 4 bases, in that order; junction bases with no gene match: 8. Germline-derived CDR1 and CDR2 are SGHNT and YYREEE (reference sequence). CDR3 length: 15 residues. The chain recombines TRBV5-4 with TRBJ2-7; TRBD2 agrees at 10 bases. The sequencing sample was made of naive CD8+ T cells from PBMCs. The TCR originated in a man younger than 35 in good health. Some clones in this sample may be carry-over from other donors' samples. CDR3 protein: CASSEAGLASYEQYF. The CDR3 bases are TGTGCCAGCAGCGAGGCGGGACTAGCGTCTTACGAGCAGTACTTC.